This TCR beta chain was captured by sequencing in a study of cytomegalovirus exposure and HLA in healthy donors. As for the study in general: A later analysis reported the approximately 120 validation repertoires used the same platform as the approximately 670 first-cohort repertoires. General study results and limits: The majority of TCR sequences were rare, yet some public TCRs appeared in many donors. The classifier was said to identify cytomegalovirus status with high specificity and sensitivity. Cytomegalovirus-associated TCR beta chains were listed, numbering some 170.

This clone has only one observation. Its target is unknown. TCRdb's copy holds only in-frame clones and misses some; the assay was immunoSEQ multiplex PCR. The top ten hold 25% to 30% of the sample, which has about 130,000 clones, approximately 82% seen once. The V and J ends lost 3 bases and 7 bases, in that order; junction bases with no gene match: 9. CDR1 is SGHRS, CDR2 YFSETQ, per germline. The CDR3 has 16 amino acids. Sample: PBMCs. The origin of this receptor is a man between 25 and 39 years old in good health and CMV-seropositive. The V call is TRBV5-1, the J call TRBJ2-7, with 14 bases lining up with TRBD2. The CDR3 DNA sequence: TGCGCCAGCAGCTCGGAGACTAGCGGGAGGGGGGGGGAGCAGTACTTC. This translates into CASSSETSGRGGEQYF.